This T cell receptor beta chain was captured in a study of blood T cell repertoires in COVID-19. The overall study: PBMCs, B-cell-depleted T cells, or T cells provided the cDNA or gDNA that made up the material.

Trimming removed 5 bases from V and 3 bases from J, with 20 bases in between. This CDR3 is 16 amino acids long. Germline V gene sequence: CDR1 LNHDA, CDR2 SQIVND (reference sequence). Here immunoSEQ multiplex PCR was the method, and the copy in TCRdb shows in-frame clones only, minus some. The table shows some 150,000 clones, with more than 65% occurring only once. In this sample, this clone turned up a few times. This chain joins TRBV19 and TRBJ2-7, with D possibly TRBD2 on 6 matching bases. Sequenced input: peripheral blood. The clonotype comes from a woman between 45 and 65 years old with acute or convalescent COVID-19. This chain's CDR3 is CASSRTSSSKGYEQYF. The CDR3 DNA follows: TGTGCCAGTAGTCGTACTAGCTCAAGCAAGGGCTACGAGCAGTACTTC.